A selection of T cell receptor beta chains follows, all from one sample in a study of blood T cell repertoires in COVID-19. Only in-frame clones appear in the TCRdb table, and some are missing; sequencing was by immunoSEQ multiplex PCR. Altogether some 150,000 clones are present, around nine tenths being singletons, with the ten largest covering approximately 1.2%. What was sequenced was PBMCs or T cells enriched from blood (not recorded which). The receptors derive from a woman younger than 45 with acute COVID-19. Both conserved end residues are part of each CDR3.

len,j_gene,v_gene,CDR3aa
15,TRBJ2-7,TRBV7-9,CASSLLPAAVNEQYF
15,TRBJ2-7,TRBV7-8,CASSRALAGGYEQYF
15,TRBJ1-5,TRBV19,CASTQTGGQGQPQHF
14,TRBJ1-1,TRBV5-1,CASSPLGQGAEAFF
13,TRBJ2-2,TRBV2,CASGLSYIRELFF
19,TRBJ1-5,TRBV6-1,CASSEAWVYSAGGNQPQHF
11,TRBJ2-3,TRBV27,CASRRGDTQYF
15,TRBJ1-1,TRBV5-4,CASSLGTADGLEAFF
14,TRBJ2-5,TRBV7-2,CASSREFAVKTQYF
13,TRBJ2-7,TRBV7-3,CASSSRGGYEQYF
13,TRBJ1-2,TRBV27,CASSPTGGYGYTF
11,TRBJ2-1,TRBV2,CASSREAEQFF
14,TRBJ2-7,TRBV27,CASRSSTGGYEQYF
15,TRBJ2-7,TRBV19,CASSTARGFDDEQYF
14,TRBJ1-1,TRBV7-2,CASSQGAEGTEAFF
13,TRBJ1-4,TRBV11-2,CASSSREQDRLFF
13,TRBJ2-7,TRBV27,CASSLKASYEQYF
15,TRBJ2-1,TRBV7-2,CASSLGGTDYNEQFF
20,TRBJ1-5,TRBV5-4,CASRPQQGKHIGYCNQPQHF
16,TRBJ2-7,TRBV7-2,CASSPRPGSILYEQYF
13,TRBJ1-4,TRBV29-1,CSAQDRGNEKLFF
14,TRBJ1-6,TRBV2,CASTSTGVRSPLHF
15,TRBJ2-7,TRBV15,CATSREAGLSYEQYF
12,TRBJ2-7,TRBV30,CAWTRGLYEQYF
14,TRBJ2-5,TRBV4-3,CASSQLRGQETQYF
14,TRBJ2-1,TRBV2,CASSDTRGMDEQFF
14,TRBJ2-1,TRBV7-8,CASSLGTIGDEQFF
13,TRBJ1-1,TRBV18,CASSPGTASEAFF
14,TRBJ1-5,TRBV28,CASSFGVSNQPQHF
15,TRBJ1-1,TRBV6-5,CASSYRLAGDTEAFF
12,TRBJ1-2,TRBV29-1,CSVGAGNYGYTF
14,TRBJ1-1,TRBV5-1,CASSLRIDRAEAFF
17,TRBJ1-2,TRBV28,CASSFGTGGPLDYGYTF
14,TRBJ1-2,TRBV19,CASMAGGTNYGYTF
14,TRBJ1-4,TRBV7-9,CASSRTGPLEKLFF
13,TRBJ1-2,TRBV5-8,CASSLPGSYGYTF
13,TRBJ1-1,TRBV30,CAWSVLMNTEAFF
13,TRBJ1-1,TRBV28,CASGQDWNTEAFF
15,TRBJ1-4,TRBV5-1,CASSSGAGQPEKLFF
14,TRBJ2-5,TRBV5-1,CASSPAAPQETQYF
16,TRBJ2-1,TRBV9,CASSVSGTAVYNEQFF
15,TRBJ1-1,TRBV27,CASSLRGLLNTEAFF
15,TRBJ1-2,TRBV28,CASSVRTGVPYGYTF
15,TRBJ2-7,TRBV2,CASDLLQEAGYEQYF
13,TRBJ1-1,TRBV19,CASSGRGKTEAFF
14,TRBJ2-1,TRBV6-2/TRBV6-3,CASSPGFTYNEQFF
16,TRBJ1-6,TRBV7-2,CASSQRHVMGNSPLHF
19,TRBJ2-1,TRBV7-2,CASSSPGLAGFSSYNEQFF
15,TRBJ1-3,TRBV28,CASSLIRGAGNTIYF
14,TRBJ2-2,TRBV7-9,CASSLGPVTGELFF
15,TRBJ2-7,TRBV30,CACKAYGTFGYEQYF
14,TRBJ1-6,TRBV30,CAWSWGQANSPLHF
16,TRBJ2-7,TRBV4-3,CASSQRLSGEAYEQYF
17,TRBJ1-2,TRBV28,CASSLPGQGRKFYGYTF
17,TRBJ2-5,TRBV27,CASREGFFPGGGETQYF